The text below deals with one T cell receptor (beta chain). Antigen specificity is unknown. V was clipped by 3 bases and J by 7 bases, with 17 bases between them. Germline CDR1 and CDR2: SGHDT and YYEEEE. The CDR3 runs 14 residues. These data originate in a study of graft-versus-host responses after intestinal transplantation. Turning to the study itself: Recipients obtained multivisceral, liver-intestinal, or isolated intestinal transplants. Anti-thymocyte globulin served as induction for all recipients, who then took tacrolimus and steroids for approximately 3 years.

Study-wide points: HvG clone declines early post-transplant were associated with peak circulating GvH levels.

Sequencing used immunoSEQ multiplex PCR; TCRdb keeps in-frame clones, though not all of them. This sample has roughly 130,000 clones, with 80% to 95% found just once. The V gene is TRBV5-6, the J gene TRBJ2-7; the D gene is possibly TRBD1 (6 bases). This receptor was obtained from a human donor who received an intestinal transplant. Sequences were derived from unstimulated CD4+ T cells sorted from spleen or lymph node cells, sampled before intestinal transplant. CDR3 loop: CASSSTGTMGEQYF. The CDR3 nucleotides are TGTGCCAGCAGCTCGACAGGAACAATGGGGGAGCAGTACTTC.